This TCR beta chain was captured by sequencing in a study of beta chain features in type 1 diabetes. Study-wide points: Across all four CD4+ subsets, people with type 1 diabetes showed modestly shorter TCRB CDR3s. Naive, central memory and regulatory TCRB repertoires appeared more similar among patients than healthy donors. Sequencing of cDNA might inflate the share of cells that strongly express TCR.

Concerning this clone itself: Its antigen is not known.

Isolated RNA was reverse transcribed in full, so expressed TCRB transcripts were sequenced. Here immunoSEQ multiplex PCR was the method, and the copy in TCRdb shows in-frame clones only, minus some. The table includes 150,000 to 190,000 clones, 10% detected once. The J segment lost 3 bases and the V segment lost 4 bases, leaving 1 base of the junction unmatched. The CDR3 runs 13 residues. Germline V gene sequence: CDR1 SNHLY, CDR2 FYNNEI. This receptor was identified in a man aged 30-40 years with type 1 diabetes. This chain connects TRBV2 to TRBJ2-5, with 8 bases fitting TRBD2. Sequenced input: central memory CD4+ T cells from blood. The CDR3 is CASSAGLEETQYF. The CDR3 DNA reads as TGTGCCAGCAGTGCGGGACTAGAAGAGACCCAGTACTTC.